The 28 T cell receptor beta chains given below trace back to one sample, sequenced in a study of blood T cells in healthy people across ages. Next came a second PCR, run for about 7 to 12 cycles, which used a sample-barcoded 5' primer along with a J-beta primer mix. TCRdb fed the 5' RACE reads into MiXCR, producing one record per CDR3 protein. The sample includes roughly 1.6 million distinct CDR3 sequences, about 35% of them seen just once. The sample taken for sequencing was blood. The origin of the receptors is a young woman in good health.

The table lists this clonotype with a few counts. CDR3 nucleotides: TGTGCCAGCAGCGTCGTCCGGGACAGGGGCGAGTATTTT. Its translation: CASSVVRDRGEYF. J is TRBJ2-3 and V is TRBV5-5, with 10 bases fitting TRBD1. This CDR3 has 13 amino acids. V shed 4 bases, J shed 13 bases, and the junction held 9 bases outside the gene matches. Germline-derived CDR1 and CDR2 are SGHKS and YYEKEE (reference sequence).

CDR3 DNA sequence: TGTGCCAGCAGCCAGGACCAACAGGGGGCGAGGGAGACCCAGTACTTC. This sequence encodes CASSQDQQGARETQYF. This chain connects TRBV3-1 to TRBJ2-7; 9 bases agree with TRBD1. The end of the DNA fits TRBJ2-5 better, so the J call may be wrong. The germline V gene encodes CDR1 LGHDT and CDR2 YNNKEL (reference sequence). The CDR3 consists of 16 residues.

This clonotype was recorded once. V gene TRBV3-1 combines with J gene TRBJ2-1; D call uncertain. Germline assignment: CDR1 LGHDT and CDR2 YNNKEL (reference sequence). Trimming removed 1 base from V and 9 bases from J, with 10 bases in between. This CDR3 contains 13 residues. The CDR3 spells CASSQGRAGEQFF. The CDR3 coding sequence is TGTGCCAGCAGCCAAGGAAGGGCCGGTGAGCAGTTCTTC.

The CDR3 protein is CATSRGGQSSYEQYF. CDR3 in DNA: TGTGCCACCAGCCGAGGCGGACAGTCGAGCTACGAGCAGTACTTC. The gene calls are TRBV15 and TRBJ2-7, with D possibly being TRBD1 (6 bases). Germline V CDR1 and CDR2: LNHNV, YYDKDF (reference sequence). V was pared by 5 bases and J by 3 bases, with 17 bases between. The CDR3 runs to 15 residues.

The chain recombines TRBV5-1 with TRBJ2-7; D is perhaps TRBD1 (7 bases). Trimming left V 0 bases short and J 5 bases short, with 12 bases between. Germline V gives CDR1 SGHRS, CDR2 YFSETQ. The CDR3 is 14 residues long. The CDR3 sequence: CASSLVEGADEQYF. For the CDR3, the DNA is TGCGCCAGCAGCTTGGTGGAGGGGGCCGACGAGCAGTACTTC.

This chain links TRBV27 with TRBJ1-2; no reliable D call. Germline assignment: CDR1 MNHEY and CDR2 SMNVEV (reference sequence). This CDR3 contains 15 residues. Trimming took off 4 bases at V and 8 bases at J, with 20 bases between the two ends. Here the CDR3 reads CASSSEPPAGIGYTF. In nucleotides, the CDR3 is TGTGCCAGCAGTTCGGAACCGCCCGCGGGAATCGGCTACACCTTC.

The CDR3 loop is CASSLDSASGDSSYNEQFF. The CDR3 bases are TGTGCCAGCAGCTTAGATTCGGCTAGCGGGGATTCCTCCTACAATGAGCAGTTCTTC. V and J are TRBV11-2 and TRBJ2-1; 9 nucleotides match TRBD2. J lost 0 bases, V lost 0 bases, and 9 bases had no gene match. CDR3 size: 19 residues. CDR1 is SGHAT, CDR2 FQNNGV, per germline.

V and J are TRBV5-1 and TRBJ2-3; a possible D gene is TRBD2 (5 bases). With 3 bases removed from V and 0 bases from J, the gap between germline ends came to 14 bases. This CDR3 has 16 amino acids. The germline gives CDR1 SGHRS, CDR2 YFSETQ. CDR3 residues: CASSSEGFSSTDTQYF. CDR3 nucleotide sequence: TGCGCCAGCAGCTCCGAGGGATTTTCGAGCACAGATACGCAGTATTTT. Full variable domain (remainder filled in from reference TRBV5-1 and TRBJ2-3): KAGVTQTPRYLIKTRGQQVTLSCSPISGHRSVSWYQQTPGQGLQFLFEYFSETQRNKGNFPGRFSGRQFSNSRSEMNVSTLELGDSALYLCASSSEGFSSTDTQYFGPGTRLTVL.

In this sample, this clonotype turned up a few times. The chain carries TRBV27 and TRBJ1-6, with 9 bases that match TRBD1. The CDR3 runs to 15 residues. The germline gives CDR1 MNHEY, CDR2 SMNVEV (reference sequence). J gave up 9 bases and V 5 bases, and 8 bases lay outside the gene matches. CDR3: CASSAMGQGGSPLHF. The CDR3 nucleotides read TGTGCCAGCAGTGCCATGGGACAGGGCGGTTCACCCCTCCACTTT.

J is TRBJ2-5 and V is TRBV20-1, with D possibly TRBD2 on 5 matching bases. The germline V and J ends were trimmed by 4 bases and 0 bases, with 15 bases remaining between them. CDR3 length equals 15 residues. Per germline, CDR1 DFQATT and CDR2 SNEGSKA (reference sequence). The CDR3 region is CSANALEQYQETQYF. The CDR3 bases are TGCAGTGCTAACGCACTAGAACAGTACCAAGAGACCCAGTACTTC.

V and J are TRBV7-3 and TRBJ2-3; 8 bases map to TRBD2. The CDR3 sequence is 15 residues long. The J segment lost 5 bases and the V segment lost 5 bases, leaving 9 bases of the junction unmatched. Per the germline V gene, CDR1 is SGHTA and CDR2 is FQGTGA. The CDR3 region is CASSPTGGQGDTQYF. The CDR3, as DNA: TGTGCCAGCAGCCCCACGGGGGGGCAGGGAGATACGCAGTATTTT.

This clonotype was detected once. The chain employs TRBV20-1 and TRBJ2-5, with D perhaps matching TRBD2 (5 bases). The DNA end favors TRBJ2-7, so the J call may be wrong. Germline assignment: CDR1 DFQATT and CDR2 SNEGSKA (reference sequence). The CDR3 has 15 residues. CDR3 DNA: TGCAGTGCTAGAGATGTAGCGCCCAGCTCCTACGAGCAGTACTTC. Encoded protein: CSARDVAPSSYEQYF.

This clonotype occurred many times. The chain recombines TRBV4-2 with TRBJ2-1; either TRBD1 or TRBD2 may supply D (6 bases each). Germline assignment: CDR1 LGHNA and CDR2 YNFKEQ. Trimming cost V 0 bases and J 10 bases, with 28 bases left between them. The CDR3 has 19 amino acids. The CDR3, as DNA: TGTGCCAGCAGCCAAGAGGAGGTTTCGTCGGTAGGGGGGTCAGGGGAGCAGTTCTTC. Protein product: CASSQEEVSSVGGSGEQFF.

This clonotype was counted a few times. This chain links TRBV7-9 with TRBJ2-3, with 12 bases that match TRBD2. Trimming took 3 bases from V and 11 from J; bases not matched to a gene: 12. The CDR3 is made up of 16 amino acids. From germline, CDR1 is SEHNR and CDR2 FQNEAQ (reference sequence). The CDR3 DNA reads as TGTGCCAGCAGCTTCCTCGGGACTAGCGGGCACCCCAAGCAGTATTTT. Protein product: CASSFLGTSGHPKQYF.

With regard to this clonotype: A much larger clone differs from this one at a single base, so this may be a read error. V and J are TRBV10-3 and TRBJ2-3; D is undetermined. The CDR3 loop spans 16 amino acids. V lost 6 bases to trimming and J lost 4 bases, with 20 bases between them. Germline CDR1 is ENHRY and CDR2 is SYGVKD. CDR3 sequence (DNA): TGTGCCATCAGCCTCGGACCATTCACCACCCCAGATACGCAGTATTTT. Translated, it gives CAISLGPFTTPDTQYF.

V is TRBV7-9 and J is TRBJ1-2, with 9 bases aligning to TRBD1. Germline lookup yields CDR1 SEHNR and CDR2 FQNEAQ (reference sequence). The CDR3 is 15 amino acids. Germline trimming cut 6 bases from V and 6 bases from J; bases unmatched to any gene: 11. CDR3 loop: CASSLNNDRGDGYTF. The CDR3 DNA is TGTGCCAGCAGTCTTAACAACGACAGGGGGGATGGCTACACCTTC.

This chain connects TRBV7-9 to TRBJ1-2, with D tentatively TRBD1 (5 bases). Between the trimmed V and J ends, which lost 2 bases and 6 bases, there was a span of 22 bases. CDR1 and CDR2 from the germline V gene are SEHNR and FQNEAQ (reference sequence). CDR3 length: 17 amino acids. The CDR3 DNA is TGTGCCAGCAGCTTACTGGGGGTCCCCCAATCCGGGGATGGCTACACCTTC. It translates to CASSLLGVPQSGDGYTF.

The CDR3 DNA is TGTGCCAGCAGCGCCGACGGGACAGGGTATCATGGCTACACCTTC. Its translation is CASSADGTGYHGYTF. This chain joins TRBV11-2 and TRBJ1-2, with TRBD1 matching 9 bases. The CDR3 runs 15 residues. J was trimmed by 6 bases and V by 5 bases; bases with no gene match: 10. CDR1 is SGHAT, CDR2 FQNNGV, per germline.

In this sample, this clonotype turned up a few times. The rearrangement links TRBV4-1 to TRBJ2-1; a weak D match, TRBD1 (6 bases). V was clipped by 1 base and J by 3 bases, with 10 bases between them. This CDR3 has 15 residues. CDR1 MGHRA and CDR2 YSYEKL come from the germline V gene. The DNA of the CDR3 is TGCGCCAGCAGCCAAGGGGACACAAGCTACAATGAGCAGTTCTTC. Translated, it gives CASSQGDTSYNEQFF.

This clonotype was seen a handful of times. This sequence joins TRBV27 and TRBJ2-3; weak D call: TRBD1 (7 bases). CDR3 length equals 14 residues. Germline V lookup: CDR1 MNHEY, CDR2 SMNVEV (reference sequence). Trimming left V 0 bases short and J 6 bases short, with 10 bases between. In DNA, the CDR3 is TGTGCCAGCAGTTTATCGCCAGGGGGGGATACGCAGTATTTT. It codes for CASSLSPGGDTQYF.

The chain has TRBV20-1 and TRBJ2-2; TRBD2 is a possible D gene (6 bases). V lost 6 bases and J lost 5, with 16 bases in between. Germline lookup yields CDR1 DFQATT and CDR2 SNEGSKA (reference sequence). This CDR3 contains 14 residues. CDR3 residues: CSALGGGSTGELFF. CDR3 in DNA: TGCAGTGCCTTGGGGGGTGGTAGTACCGGGGAGCTGTTTTTT.

This clonotype was detected only a few times. This chain connects TRBV3-1 to TRBJ2-3; D possibly corresponds to TRBD1 (6 bases). Trimming stripped 3 bases from V and 2 bases from J, with 15 bases between. Germline V gene data show CDR1 as LGHDT and CDR2 as YNNKEL (reference sequence). This CDR3 comprises 16 residues. CDR3 nucleotides: TGTGCCAGCAGCCAGACGACAGGTCCCGTCACAGATACGCAGTATTTT. Protein sequence: CASSQTTGPVTDTQYF.

This clonotype turned up a few times. The V and J genes are TRBV20-1 and TRBJ2-3, with D possibly being TRBD2 (5 bases). This CDR3 spans 16 amino acids. Germline CDR1 is DFQATT and CDR2 is SNEGSKA (reference sequence). Trimming left V 0 bases short and J 4 bases short, with 17 bases between. CDR3 nucleotides: TGCAGTGCTAGAGATTTGAGGGCCGAGGTTTCAGATACGCAGTATTTT. It encodes CSARDLRAEVSDTQYF.

The chain combines TRBV7-9 with TRBJ1-6, with D perhaps matching TRBD1 (5 bases). The germline CDR1 and CDR2 sequences are SEHNR and FQNEAQ (reference sequence). CDR3 length equals 16 residues. The V end lost 3 bases, the J end lost 8 bases, and 17 bases lay between the germline ends. CDR3 protein: CASSFDGALSDSPLHF. CDR3 DNA sequence: TGTGCCAGCAGCTTTGACGGGGCCCTCTCGGATTCACCCCTCCACTTT.

The table lists this clonotype with many counts. The J gene is TRBJ2-7, the V gene TRBV20-1; 8 bases fit TRBD2. Germline lookup yields CDR1 DFQATT and CDR2 SNEGSKA (reference sequence). This CDR3 spans 17 amino acids. V dropped 2 bases and J dropped 0; count of bases not matched to a gene: 12. CDR3 sequence: CSARSDLERGISYEQYF. DNA of the CDR3: TGCAGTGCTAGATCCGATTTAGAGCGGGGGATCTCCTACGAGCAGTACTTC.

This clonotype was detected only a few times. Its ends do not fully match the called genes, so a read error is possible. The rearrangement links TRBV20-1 to TRBJ2-5; 12 bases fit TRBD2. There are 15 residues in the CDR3. Germline V gives CDR1 DFQATT, CDR2 SNEGSKA (reference sequence). The CDR3 region has the DNA TGCAGTGCCAGAGGACTAGCGGGGCCAGTGGAGACCCAGTACTTC. This encodes CSARGLAGPVETQYF.

This clonotype was counted a few times. The V call is TRBV4-1, the J call TRBJ2-1; possible D gene TRBD1, 5 bases. The CDR3 runs 16 residues. Germline loops: CDR1 MGHRA, CDR2 YSYEKL. Trimming stripped 1 base from V and 8 bases from J, with 18 bases between. The CDR3 loop is CASSQAYLSQGDEQFF. In DNA, the CDR3 is TGCGCCAGCAGCCAAGCATATTTATCTCAGGGCGATGAGCAGTTCTTC.

This rearrangement joins TRBV10-3 to TRBJ2-7; D unclear. The CDR3 is made up of 13 amino acids. Germline CDR1 and CDR2: ENHRY and SYGVKD. Trimming removed 4 bases from V and 2 bases from J, with 9 bases in between. The CDR3 bases are TGTGCCATCAGTGGGTTGGCGGCCTACGAGCAGTACTTC. Protein sequence: CAISGLAAYEQYF.